The T cell receptor beta chain under discussion was sequenced for a study of breast tumors, draining lymph nodes, adjacent tissues. Regarding the study as a whole: Tumors had less TCR diversity than lymph nodes, more than nontumor tissue. Luminal-like breast cancer showed significantly higher tumor–nontumor repertoire similarity than basal-like.

The CDR3 has 13 residues. Germline trimming cut 2 bases from V and 6 bases from J; bases unmatched to any gene: 3. Germline CDR1 DFQATT, CDR2 SNEGSKA (reference sequence). TCRdb re-called the multiplex PCR reads with MiXCR, one entry per CDR3 protein. The table has some 100,000 distinct CDR3 sequences, 21% seen once. Breast cancer patients provided tissue from their axillary draining lymph nodes. This clonotype was observed at least ten times. Its antigen is as yet unknown. This receptor was taken from a female donor with breast cancer. Some clones in this sample may be carry-over from other donors' samples. The sample was axillary lymph node tissue. The genes are TRBV20-1 and TRBJ2-3, with 9 bases identical to TRBD1. The CDR3, as DNA: TGCAGTGCTAGACCGACAGGGGGGGATACGCAGTATTTT. It codes for CSARPTGGDTQYF.